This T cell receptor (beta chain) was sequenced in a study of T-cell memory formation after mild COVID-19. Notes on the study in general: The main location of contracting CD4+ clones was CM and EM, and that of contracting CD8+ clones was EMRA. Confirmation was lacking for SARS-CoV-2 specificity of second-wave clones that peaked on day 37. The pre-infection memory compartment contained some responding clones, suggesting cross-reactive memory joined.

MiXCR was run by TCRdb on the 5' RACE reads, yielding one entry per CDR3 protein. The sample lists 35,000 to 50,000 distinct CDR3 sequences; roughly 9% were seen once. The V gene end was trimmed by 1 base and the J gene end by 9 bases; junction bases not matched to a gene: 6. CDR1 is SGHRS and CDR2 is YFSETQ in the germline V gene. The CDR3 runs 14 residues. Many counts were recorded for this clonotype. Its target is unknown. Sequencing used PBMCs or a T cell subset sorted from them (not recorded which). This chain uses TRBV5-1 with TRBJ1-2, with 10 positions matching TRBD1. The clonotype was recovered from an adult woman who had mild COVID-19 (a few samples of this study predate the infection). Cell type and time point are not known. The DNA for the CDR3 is TGCGCCAGCAGCTTGTCCGGGACAGGGGTTAGCTACACCTTC. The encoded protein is CASSLSGTGVSYTF.